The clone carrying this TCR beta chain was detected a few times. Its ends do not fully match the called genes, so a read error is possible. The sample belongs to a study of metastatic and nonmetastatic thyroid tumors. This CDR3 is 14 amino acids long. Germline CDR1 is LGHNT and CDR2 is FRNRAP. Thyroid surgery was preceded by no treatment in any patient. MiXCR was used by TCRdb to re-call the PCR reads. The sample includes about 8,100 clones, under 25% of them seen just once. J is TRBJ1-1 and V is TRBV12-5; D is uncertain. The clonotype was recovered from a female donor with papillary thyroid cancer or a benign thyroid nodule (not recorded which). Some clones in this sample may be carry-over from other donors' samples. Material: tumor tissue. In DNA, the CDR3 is TGTGCTAGTTGTTTGGTACCCCCCGGCACTGAAGCTTTCTTT. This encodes CASCLVPPGTEAFF.